This record covers a single T cell receptor beta chain. Its antigen is as yet unknown. With 1 base clipped from V and 2 bases from J, the junction kept 12 bases outside the gene matches. The CDR3 length is 18 residues. Germline V gene sequence: CDR1 SGHVS, CDR2 FNYEAQ. These data belong to a study of T cell repertoires in cytomegalovirus infection. As for the study in general: As its CMV epitopes, the study selected recently identified HLA-C-restricted and well-studied HLA-B-restricted targets. Based on public TCR beta signatures, there were indications of CMV infection and of a matching HLA type.

From the reads, TCRdb called clonotypes with MiXCR, one entry per CDR3 protein. The table shows roughly 990,000 distinct CDR3 sequences, with around 31% occurring only once. The source material was cultured CD8+ T cells from PBMCs, sampled from culture after CMV antigen stimulation. J is TRBJ1-1 and V is TRBV7-6, with 8 bases matching TRBD1. The sequence was collected from a human donor in good health (CMV status not recorded). Some clones in this sample may be carry-over from other donors' samples. DNA of the CDR3: TGTGCCAGCAGCTTAGAAAAAGGCAGGGGGCGCTGCAACACTGAAGCTTTCTTT. This encodes CASSLEKGRGRCNTEAFF.